One sample yielded the 20 T cell receptor beta chains listed below, sequenced in a study of shared clonotypes between healthy human individuals. Clones were sequenced by immunoSEQ multiplex PCR, and TCRdb holds only the in-frame ones, with some missing. The repertoire holds about 2.4 million clones, roughly 93% seen once, with approximately 0.35% in the top ten. Material for sequencing was naive CD4+ T cells from PBMCs. Subset here: CD45RA+ positively selected. Receptors were obtained from a man aged 18-30 years in good health. Some clones in this sample may be carry-over from other donors' samples.

This chain uses TRBV7-9 with TRBJ2-2, with D possibly TRBD2 on 5 matching bases. The CDR3 is 18 residues long. CDR1 is SEHNR, CDR2 FQNEAQ, per germline (reference sequence). Trimming took off 2 bases at V and 3 bases at J, with 19 bases between the two ends. The CDR3 loop is CASSLPRDYSLYTGELFF. CDR3 DNA: TGTGCCAGCAGCTTACCTCGCGACTACTCGCTTTACACCGGGGAGCTGTTTTTT.

V is TRBV7-6 and J is TRBJ1-1; D ambiguous. The CDR3 has 11 residues. V was clipped by 3 bases and J by 6 bases, with 5 bases between them. The germline V gene encodes CDR1 SGHVS and CDR2 FNYEAQ. For the CDR3, the DNA is TGTGCCAGCAGCTTTTTTTCTGAAGCTTTCTTT. Translated, it gives CASSFFSEAFF.

The rearrangement uses TRBV7-3 and TRBJ1-1, with unresolved D. Germline-derived CDR1 and CDR2 are SGHTA and FQGTGA. This CDR3 spans 13 amino acids. Between the trimmed V and J ends, which lost 1 base and 6 bases, there was a span of 9 bases. CDR3 coding DNA: TGTGCCAGCAGCTTAAACCCCGACTCTGAAGCTTTCTTT. The encoded protein is CASSLNPDSEAFF.

This sequence joins TRBV29-1 and TRBJ2-7, with 7 bases identical to TRBD1. Germline loops: CDR1 SQVTM, CDR2 ANQGSEA. Trimming at V came to 6 bases and at J to 4 bases, leaving 3 bases not matched to a gene. The CDR3 length is 11 residues. CDR3 protein: CSVVQGYEQYF. The DNA of the CDR3 is TGCAGCGTAGTACAGGGGTACGAGCAGTACTTC.

This clone was counted once. The chain is built from TRBV19 and TRBJ1-2; D possibly corresponds to TRBD1 (6 bases). The CDR3 has 13 amino acids. V shed 5 bases and J shed 4 bases, with 11 bases lying between them. Germline assignment: CDR1 LNHDA and CDR2 SQIVND (reference sequence). The CDR3 sequence: CASSRQESYGYTF. CDR3 nucleotide sequence: TGTGCCAGTAGTCGACAGGAGAGCTATGGCTACACCTTC.

The CDR3 is CASSLGGNYGYTF. CDR3 nucleotides: TGTGCCAGCAGCTTAGGGGGGAACTATGGCTACACCTTC. The chain recombines TRBV11-2 with TRBJ1-2; possibly TRBD1 for D (5 bases). There are 13 residues in the CDR3. From germline, CDR1 is SGHAT and CDR2 FQNNGV. The ends were cut back, 1 base at V and 2 bases at J, with 5 bases in the middle.

The count of this clone is one. The chain employs TRBV7-2 and TRBJ2-7; TRBD1 aligns across 9 bases. The CDR3 is 15 residues long. The V gene's germline CDR1 is SGHTA and CDR2 FQGNSA. The V gene end was trimmed by 1 base and the J gene end by 3 bases; junction bases not matched to a gene: 4. The CDR3: CASSLVGQGFYEQYF. The CDR3 nucleotides are TGTGCCAGCAGCTTAGTGGGACAGGGCTTCTACGAGCAGTACTTC.

The CDR3 sequence is CASSVTGEKYGDTQYF. The CDR3 DNA reads TGTGCCAGCAGCGTTACAGGGGAAAAATACGGAGATACGCAGTATTTT. V usage is TRBV5-6 and J usage is TRBJ2-3, with TRBD1 matching 7 bases. The CDR3 is 16 residues long. J gave up 5 bases and V 4 bases, and 13 bases lay outside the gene matches. Germline V gives CDR1 SGHDT, CDR2 YYEEEE.

The CDR3 reads CASKPESSYNEQFF. The CDR3 nucleotides read TGTGCCAGCAAGCCGGAAAGCTCCTACAATGAGCAGTTCTTC. The V and J genes are TRBV7-3 and TRBJ2-1; D is ambiguous. Trimming pared 7 bases from V and 0 bases from J, leaving 10 bases between. This CDR3 has 14 amino acids. Germline values: CDR1 SGHTA, CDR2 FQGTGA.

This clone has just one count. The chain uses TRBV5-1 and TRBJ1-2; perhaps TRBD1 as D (6 bases). The V and J ends lost 0 bases and 4 bases respectively, with 19 bases between them. CDR3 length: 17 residues. CDR1 and CDR2 (germline): SGHRS, YFSETQ. CDR3 sequence: CASSLGDINSLAYGYTF. The CDR3 DNA follows: TGCGCCAGCAGCTTGGGGGACATTAATTCGCTCGCCTATGGCTACACCTTC.

V usage is TRBV10-3 and J usage is TRBJ2-1; no reliable D call. V was clipped by 1 base and J by 6 bases, with 4 bases between them. CDR1 is ENHRY, CDR2 SYGVKD, per germline. The CDR3 is 12 amino acids. The CDR3 DNA reads TGTGCCATCAGTGAGTTAGGCAATGAGCAGTTCTTC. Residues: CAISELGNEQFF.

The J gene is TRBJ2-7, the V gene TRBV9, with TRBD2 as a possible D gene (6 bases). The CDR3 loop spans 13 amino acids. The V gene's germline CDR1 is SGDLS and CDR2 YYNGEE. The V and J ends lost 3 bases and 6 bases respectively, with 13 bases between them. The CDR3 here is CASSGPPGGEQYF. In DNA, the CDR3 is TGTGCCAGCAGCGGACCCCCCGGGGGCGAGCAGTACTTC.

This rearrangement joins TRBV5-4 to TRBJ1-1, with 7 nucleotides matching TRBD1. V lost 5 bases, J lost 4 bases, and 11 bases stayed unmatched. CDR3 length: 15 residues. Germline-derived CDR1 and CDR2 are SGHNT and YYREEE (reference sequence). This CDR3 reads CASRDRGTEGTEAFF. In DNA, the CDR3 is TGTGCCAGCAGGGACCGGGGGACAGAAGGCACTGAAGCTTTCTTT. Full variable domain (remainder filled in from reference TRBV5-4 and TRBJ1-1): ETGVTQSPTHLIKTRGQQVTLRCSSQSGHNTVSWYQQALGQGPQFIFQYYREEENGRGNFPPRFSGLQFPNYSSELNVNALELDDSALYLCASRDRGTEGTEAFFGQGTRLTVV.

This chain uses TRBV5-1 with TRBJ2-5; TRBD2 matches at 7 bases. This CDR3 contains 15 residues. V shed 3 bases, J shed 5 bases, and the junction held 10 bases outside the gene matches. Germline V gene data show CDR1 as SGHRS and CDR2 as YFSETQ. CDR3 coding DNA: TGCGCCAGCAGCTCGGGAGTCCTCGGGGGGGAGACCCAGTACTTC. Amino acids: CASSSGVLGGETQYF. Based on the CDR3 plus reference TRBV5-1 and TRBJ2-5, the full variable domain is KAGVTQTPRYLIKTRGQQVTLSCSPISGHRSVSWYQQTPGQGLQFLFEYFSETQRNKGNFPGRFSGRQFSNSRSEMNVSTLELGDSALYLCASSSGVLGGETQYFGPGTRLLVL.

The chain carries TRBV6-5 and TRBJ2-5, with D tentatively TRBD2 (6 bases). The CDR3 loop spans 15 amino acids. Trimming cost V 7 bases and J 0 bases, with 15 bases left between them. Germline CDR1 and CDR2: MNHEY and SVGAGI. The CDR3 region has the DNA TGTGCCAGCACTCCAAGCGGGTTGTACCAAGAGACCCAGTACTTC. Encoded protein: CASTPSGLYQETQYF.

V gene TRBV7-9 combines with J gene TRBJ2-3, with D possibly matching TRBD2 (5 bases). V lost 5 bases and J lost 1, with 16 bases in between. This CDR3 region has 16 residues. CDR1 is SEHNR and CDR2 is FQNEAQ in the germline V gene (reference sequence). CDR3 sequence reads: CASSPQRTLGTDTQYF. The CDR3 DNA reads as TGTGCCAGCAGCCCCCAGCGGACCCTGGGCACAGATACGCAGTATTTT.

This chain uses TRBV4-3 with TRBJ2-1, with 7 bases lining up with TRBD2. The trim removed 4 bases at V and 3 bases at J, leaving 3 bases unmatched. The CDR3 contains 14 residues. Germline CDR1 reads LGHNA; CDR2 reads YSLEER. CDR3 coding DNA: TGCGCCAGCAGCCCGGGGAGGGACTACAATGAGCAGTTCTTC. Translating it yields CASSPGRDYNEQFF.

The chain is built from TRBV7-8 and TRBJ1-5; no reliable D call. CDR3 length: 14 residues. Germline CDR1 reads SGHVS; CDR2 reads FQNEAQ. Trimming left V 1 base short and J 11 bases short, with 15 bases between. The CDR3 spells CASSLDRGNRAQHF. The CDR3 nucleotides are TGTGCCAGCAGCTTAGATCGGGGAAATAGGGCCCAGCATTTT.

The CDR3 loop is CASRHGQGETQYF. Here the CDR3 DNA reads TGTGCCAGCAGGCACGGACAGGGAGAGACCCAGTACTTC. This chain uses TRBV5-8 with TRBJ2-5; the match to TRBD1 covers 8 bases. Germline CDR1 SGHTS, CDR2 YDEGEE. With 5 bases clipped from V and 4 bases from J, the junction kept 4 bases outside the gene matches. This CDR3 contains 13 residues.

This chain links TRBV28 with TRBJ2-3; weak D call: TRBD2 (7 bases). CDR1 is MDHEN, CDR2 SYDVKM, per germline. This CDR3 comprises 16 residues. Trimming removed 6 bases at V and 6 bases at J, with 22 bases between. The CDR3 reads CASRTNRAGASDTQYF. CDR3 nucleotide sequence: TGTGCCAGCAGGACTAACAGGGCGGGAGCTTCGGATACGCAGTATTTT.